This T cell receptor (beta chain) emerged from a study of blood T cell repertoires in COVID-19. Study context: The United States, Italy and Spain supplied acute and convalescent COVID-19 samples.

Repertoires were generated with immunoSEQ multiplex PCR, while TCRdb's copy carries only in-frame clones and drops some. The sample records 150,000 or so clones, around 91% being singletons. The Seattle patients joined while their infection was active and were tracked longitudinally afterward. What was sequenced was peripheral blood. The sequence was collected from a man younger than 35 with COVID-19, enrolled during active disease.

The CDR3 loop is CASSYGYNSPLHF. The CDR3 nucleotides read TGCGCCAGCAGCTACGGGTATAATTCACCCCTCCACTTT. This chain uses TRBV5-1 with TRBJ1-6; D gene uncertain. This CDR3 spans 13 amino acids. Germline values: CDR1 SGHRS, CDR2 YFSETQ. Deletions cut 3 bases from V and 4 bases from J, with 5 bases between. The complete variable domain, with remaining parts taken from reference TRBV5-1 and TRBJ1-6, reads KAGVTQTPRYLIKTRGQQVTLSCSPISGHRSVSWYQQTPGQGLQFLFEYFSETQRNKGNFPGRFSGRQFSNSRSEMNVSTLELGDSALYLCASSYGYNSPLHFGNGTRLTVT.